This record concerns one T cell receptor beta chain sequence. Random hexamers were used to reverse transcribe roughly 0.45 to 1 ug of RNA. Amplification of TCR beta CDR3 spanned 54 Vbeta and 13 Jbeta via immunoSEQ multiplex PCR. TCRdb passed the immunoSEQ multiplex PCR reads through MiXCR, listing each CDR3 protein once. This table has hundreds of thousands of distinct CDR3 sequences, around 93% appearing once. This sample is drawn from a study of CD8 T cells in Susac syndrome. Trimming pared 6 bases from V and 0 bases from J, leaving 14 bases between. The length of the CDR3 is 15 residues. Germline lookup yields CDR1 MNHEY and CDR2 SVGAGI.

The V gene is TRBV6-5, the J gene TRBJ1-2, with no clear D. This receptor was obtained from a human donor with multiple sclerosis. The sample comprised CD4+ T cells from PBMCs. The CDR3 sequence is CASRVQQQANYGYTF. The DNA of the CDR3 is TGTGCCAGCAGAGTTCAGCAACAAGCTAACTATGGCTACACCTTC.